This TCR beta chain was sequenced in a study of cytomegalovirus exposure and HLA in healthy donors. Findings and caveats of the study: Later work showed greater clonal expansion in HLA-associated TCR beta chains than in equally common others.

Germline lookup yields CDR1 SGHRS and CDR2 YFSETQ. Trimming at V came to 1 base and at J to 5 bases, leaving 12 bases not matched to a gene. The CDR3 is 17 residues long. Primers included in the PCR were 60 Vbeta and 13 Jbeta primers. Produced via immunoSEQ multiplex PCR; TCRdb's table is partial and in-frame only. The table includes about 97,000 clones, 75% to 90% detected once. This clone was detected only once. Its antigen remains unknown. This chain uses TRBV5-1 with TRBJ1-1, with 9 nucleotides matching TRBD1. The sample taken for sequencing was PBMCs. The clonotype originates from a man younger than 45 in good health and CMV-seronegative. CDR3 nucleotide sequence: TGCGCCAGCAGCTTGCCTATAGACAGGGGGTACGAAACTGAAGCTTTCTTT. It yields the protein CASSLPIDRGYETEAFF.